The 30 T cell receptor beta chains below were found in one sample sequenced in a study of OX40 agonist ivuxolimab in advanced cancers. Profiled with immunoSEQ multiplex PCR; TCRdb holds only in-frame clones, not every one. The repertoire holds roughly 25,000 clones, 76% seen once, with about 14% in the top ten. The material was CD4+ or CD8+ T cells sorted from blood, obtained in a trial of the OX40 agonist ivuxolimab. These receptors all come from an adult with an advanced solid tumor such as melanoma, head and neck, liver or kidney cancer.

V and J are TRBV5-1 and TRBJ1-1; 8 bases match TRBD1. The CDR3 is 14 residues long. Germline-derived CDR1 and CDR2 are SGHRS and YFSETQ. V was pared by 3 bases and J by 2 bases, with 3 bases of the junction left unmatched. CDR3 coding DNA: TGCGCCAGCAGCTCGACAGGGGTAAACACTGAAGCTTTCTTT. Its protein is CASSSTGVNTEAFF.

The chain links TRBV5-1 to TRBJ1-1; D call uncertain. This CDR3 has 13 residues. V was clipped by 5 bases and J by 4 bases, with 12 bases between them. Germline V gives CDR1 SGHRS, CDR2 YFSETQ. Here the CDR3 DNA reads TGCGCCAGCAGTATCGGTGGGAGCACTGAAGCTTTCTTT. Encoded protein: CASSIGGSTEAFF.

The J gene is TRBJ1-5, the V gene TRBV6-1, with a possible D match to TRBD1 (5 bases). CDR1 and CDR2 (germline): MNHNS, SASEGT. V was shortened by 4 bases and J by 3 bases, with 13 bases between the two germline ends. The CDR3 runs to 15 residues. In DNA, the CDR3 is TGTGCCAGCAGTGTGGGGACGCAAGCCAATCAGCCCCAGCATTTT. Translating it yields CASSVGTQANQPQHF.

The chain uses TRBV9 and TRBJ2-3; 10 bases are a match to TRBD2. Germline loops: CDR1 SGDLS, CDR2 YYNGEE. The V gene end was trimmed by 6 bases and the J gene end by 3 bases; junction bases not matched to a gene: 7. CDR3 length: 15 amino acids. Here the CDR3 DNA reads TGTGCCAGCAAAAGCGGGGGGGCCTTAACAGATACGCAGTATTTT. Its translation: CASKSGGALTDTQYF.

This chain connects TRBV6-5 to TRBJ2-5; perhaps TRBD1 as D (5 bases). Germline lookup yields CDR1 MNHEY and CDR2 SVGAGI. There are 11 residues in the CDR3. Trimming removed 2 bases at V and 7 bases at J, with 5 bases between. The CDR3 spells CASSYRGTQYF. DNA for the CDR3: TGTGCCAGCAGTTACAGGGGGACCCAGTACTTC.

This chain uses TRBV6-1 with TRBJ2-6, with 9 bases matching TRBD1. The V gene end was trimmed by 4 bases and the J gene end by 2 bases; junction bases not matched to a gene: 9. The CDR3 is 18 amino acids. CDR1 is MNHNS and CDR2 is SASEGT in the germline V gene. CDR3 DNA: TGTGCCAGCAGTGGGCTGGTGGGACAGGGTGCTGGGGCCAACGTCCTGACTTTC. It translates to CASSGLVGQGAGANVLTF.

CDR3 protein: CASSLEQGYSYTF. The CDR3 coding sequence is TGCGCCAGCAGCTTGGAACAGGGATACAGCTACACCTTC. J is TRBJ1-2 and V is TRBV5-1, with TRBD1 as a possible D gene (6 bases). The CDR3 consists of 13 residues. Trimming shortened V by 0 bases and J by 9 bases, and 12 bases separated the two germline ends. Germline-derived CDR1 and CDR2 are SGHRS and YFSETQ.

This clone was found a few times. The chain links TRBV2 to TRBJ1-2; D remains ambiguous. Trimming pared 10 bases from V and 8 bases from J, leaving 20 bases between. The CDR3 extends over 13 amino acids. CDR1 is SNHLY and CDR2 is FYNNEI in the germline V gene. CDR3 nucleotide sequence: TGTGCCACCAATCAGGCGAGGGATGGCGGCTACACCTTC. This encodes CATNQARDGGYTF.

The genes are TRBV5-8 and TRBJ1-6, with 7 bases matching TRBD1. The CDR3 totals 14 residues. Germline CDR1 reads SGHTS; CDR2 reads YDEGEE. The junction had 6 bases not matched to a gene; V was cut back by 7 bases and J by 5 bases. The CDR3 coding sequence is TGTGCCAGCCAGCCTGGGACAGATAATTCACCCCTCCACTTT. Its protein is CASQPGTDNSPLHF.

This clone was detected a few times. The CDR3: CSATKAGELFF. DNA of the CDR3: TGCAGTGCCACAAAGGCCGGGGAGCTGTTTTTT. The rearrangement joins TRBV20-1 to TRBJ2-2; unclear D gene. The germline V gene has CDR1 DFQATT and CDR2 SNEGSKA (reference sequence). Between the trimmed V and J ends, which lost 6 bases and 6 bases, there was a span of 8 bases. CDR3 length: 11 residues.

The chain uses TRBV6-6 and TRBJ1-3; TRBD1 is a possible D gene (5 bases). Germline values: CDR1 MNHNY, CDR2 SVGAGI (reference sequence). The V and J ends lost 2 bases and 0 bases respectively, with 8 bases between them. The CDR3 has 15 residues. The CDR3 DNA reads as TGTGCCAGCAGTTACGGGACGGTCTCTGGAAACACCATATATTTT. Translation: CASSYGTVSGNTIYF.

In its sample, this clone was seen a few times. This chain links TRBV5-4 with TRBJ2-5, with 12 nucleotides matching TRBD2. The CDR3 loop spans 18 amino acids. Germline-derived CDR1 and CDR2 are SGHNT and YYREEE (reference sequence). The ends lost 5 bases at V and 4 bases at J; junction bases unmatched: 15. This chain's CDR3 is CASRVRLAGATKVETQYF. As DNA, the CDR3 is TGTGCCAGCAGGGTAAGACTAGCGGGGGCGACTAAGGTAGAGACCCAGTACTTC. Together with reference TRBV5-4 and TRBJ2-5, the CDR3 gives the full variable domain: ETGVTQSPTHLIKTRGQQVTLRCSSQSGHNTVSWYQQALGQGPQFIFQYYREEENGRGNFPPRFSGLQFPNYSSELNVNALELDDSALYLCASRVRLAGATKVETQYFGPGTRLLVL.

This CDR3 is CATRRASSYNEQFF. As DNA, the CDR3 is TGTGCTACTAGGAGGGCCAGCTCCTACAATGAGCAGTTCTTC. The J gene is TRBJ2-1, the V gene TRBV30; TRBD2 might be the D (6 bases). This CDR3 spans 14 amino acids. Looked up from germline, CDR1 is GTSNPN and CDR2 is SVGIG (reference sequence).

This clone was picked up a small number of times. The chain employs TRBV23-1 and TRBJ2-4, with 7 bases fitting TRBD1. TRBV23-1 counts as an open reading frame of uncertain function. The CDR3 runs 18 residues. V gave up 1 base and J gave up 1 base; unmatched junction bases: 10. The CDR3: CASSQYDRQGMAKNIQYF. CDR3 nucleotide sequence: TGCGCCAGCAGTCAATACGACCGACAGGGTATGGCCAAAAACATTCAGTACTTC.

The sample holds a few counts of this clone. The chain combines TRBV19 with TRBJ2-3; D not resolved. Trimming pared 3 bases from V and 6 bases from J, leaving 13 bases between. This CDR3 has 14 amino acids. CDR1 is LNHDA and CDR2 is SQIVND in the germline V gene (reference sequence). The CDR3 DNA reads as TGTGCCAGTAGTATGTATAAATTCCCCGATACGCAGTATTTT. It is translated as CASSMYKFPDTQYF.

This clone appeared once. The junction differs from germline at one of its ends, possibly a read error. CDR3 nucleotide sequence: TGTGTCAGCAGGAGGGGGGCCGCCTATGGCTACACCTTC. Translating gives CVSRRGAAYGYTF. This chain uses TRBV5-6 with TRBJ1-2; D is perhaps TRBD1 (6 bases). Germline lookup yields CDR1 SGHDT and CDR2 YYEEEE. There are 13 residues in the CDR3.

The V and J genes are TRBV7-2 and TRBJ1-4; D gene uncertain. There are 13 residues in the CDR3. The germline CDR1 and CDR2 sequences are SGHTA and FQGNSA. Trimming cost V 7 bases and J 8 bases, with 14 bases left between them. The CDR3 region is CASTSLGREKLFF. The CDR3, as DNA: TGTGCCAGCACCTCCCTTGGTAGAGAAAAACTGTTTTTT. The variable domain in full, with the rest retrieved from reference TRBV7-2 and TRBJ1-4, is GAGVSQSPSNKVTEKGKDVELRCDPISGHTALYWYRQSLGQGLEFLIYFQGNSAPDKSGLPSDRFSAERTGGSVSTLTIQRTQQEDSAVYLCASTSLGREKLFFGSGTQLSVL.

This clone turned up a few times. Sequence at one end of the junction differs from germline and may be a read error. This chain links TRBV5-3 with TRBJ2-7; D may be TRBD2 (6 bases). TRBV5-3 is noted as an ORF with a role that remains uncertain. The CDR3 consists of 15 residues. The DNA of the CDR3 is TGTGCCAGCAGCTTGGCGGAGGGGCCGGGGAGAGGGCAGTACTTC. Translated, it gives CASSLAEGPGRGQYF.

V is TRBV7-2 and J is TRBJ1-6; TRBD1 matches at 9 bases. Germline values: CDR1 SGHTA, CDR2 FQGNSA. The CDR3 spans 14 residues. With V trimmed by 7 bases and J by 7 bases, 5 bases remained unmatched. CDR3 in amino acids: CASTPGQGNSPLHF. The CDR3 coding sequence is TGTGCCAGCACCCCGGGACAGGGCAATTCACCCCTCCACTTT.

The V and J genes are TRBV30 and TRBJ1-2; no definite D call. Germline CDR1 reads GTSNPN; CDR2 reads SVGIG (reference sequence). This CDR3 is 13 amino acids long. Between the trimmed V and J ends, which lost 2 bases and 4 bases, there was a span of 11 bases. In DNA, the CDR3 is TGTGCCTGGAGTACATTGGGTGGCTATGGCTACACCTTC. Protein product: CAWSTLGGYGYTF.

The chain recombines TRBV5-6 with TRBJ1-1; 7 bases are shared with TRBD1. Germline assignment: CDR1 SGHDT and CDR2 YYEEEE. This CDR3 comprises 14 residues. J lost 4 bases, V lost 4 bases, and 7 bases had no gene match. CDR3: CASSPYWDSTEAFF. CDR3 sequence (DNA): TGTGCCAGCAGCCCCTACTGGGACAGCACTGAAGCTTTCTTT. Using reference TRBV5-6 and TRBJ1-1 for the parts outside the CDR3, the full variable domain is DAGVTQSPTHLIKTRGQQVTLRCSPKSGHDTVSWYQQALGQGPQFIFQYYEEEERQRGNFPDRFSGHQFPNYSSELNVNALLLGDSALYLCASSPYWDSTEAFFGQGTRLTVV.

This clone occurred once. The V call is TRBV7-2, the J call TRBJ2-3; 9 nucleotides agree with TRBD2. J was trimmed by 2 bases and V by 5 bases; bases with no gene match: 5. Germline values: CDR1 SGHTA, CDR2 FQGNSA. This CDR3 has 15 amino acids. The CDR3 nucleotides read TGTGCCAGCAGCCAGACTAGCGGCCTCACAGATACGCAGTATTTT. Translated, it gives CASSQTSGLTDTQYF.

This clone was observed a handful of times. The rearrangement links TRBV7-9 to TRBJ1-6; D may be TRBD1 (5 bases). Germline V CDR1 and CDR2: SEHNR, FQNEAQ (reference sequence). Trimming took 5 bases from V and 6 from J, leaving 11 bases between them. The CDR3 runs 14 residues. This chain's CDR3 is CASSLGRSNSPLHF. DNA of the CDR3: TGTGCCAGCAGCCTGGGACGGTCTAATTCACCCCTCCACTTT.

The chain couples TRBV19 to TRBJ1-5, with a possible D match to TRBD1 (5 bases). V was cut by 0 bases and J by 7 bases, with 16 bases left in between. This CDR3 region has 16 residues. Germline-derived CDR1 and CDR2 are LNHDA and SQIVND (reference sequence). CDR3 sequence: CASSIDGRQGGQPQHF. The DNA for the CDR3 is TGTGCCAGTAGTATAGATGGGCGGCAGGGAGGGCAGCCCCAGCATTTT.

This clone was found once. The chain employs TRBV11-2 and TRBJ2-3; TRBD2 might be the D (6 bases). Per germline, CDR1 SGHAT and CDR2 FQNNGV. The V end lost 5 bases, the J end lost 8 bases, and 11 bases lay between the germline ends. The length of the CDR3 is 12 residues. DNA of the CDR3: TGTGCCAGCAGCGATATGGGGGGTACGCAGTATTTT. Translating gives CASSDMGGTQYF.

V is TRBV19 and J is TRBJ1-2; 9 bases align to TRBD1. Germline V lookup: CDR1 LNHDA, CDR2 SQIVND (reference sequence). V was clipped by 2 bases and J by 5 bases; unmatched bases: 9. The CDR3 extends over 16 amino acids. The CDR3 is CASSIKLDRGFYGYTF. CDR3 nucleotides: TGTGCCAGTAGTATAAAATTGGACAGGGGATTTTATGGCTACACCTTC. Using reference TRBV19 and TRBJ1-2 for the parts outside the CDR3, the full variable domain is DGGITQSPKYLFRKEGQNVTLSCEQNLNHDAMYWYRQDPGQGLRLIYYSQIVNDFQKGDIAEGYSVSREKKESFPLTVTSAQKNPTAFYLCASSIKLDRGFYGYTFGSGTRLTVV.

This clone showed up just a few times. The chain uses TRBV11-3 and TRBJ2-1; a weak D match, TRBD2 (6 bases). Deletions cut 3 bases from V and 0 bases from J, with 12 bases between. Germline loops: CDR1 SGHNT, CDR2 YENEEA. The CDR3 is 16 amino acids. CDR3 sequence: CASSFDSGNSYNEQFF. CDR3 nucleotide sequence: TGTGCCAGCAGCTTCGATAGCGGTAACTCCTACAATGAGCAGTTCTTC.

V usage is TRBV10-3 and J usage is TRBJ2-6; 8 bases align to TRBD1. The CDR3 loop spans 18 amino acids. V lost 11 bases to trimming and J lost 1 base; unmatched junction nucleotides: 16. Germline V lookup: CDR1 ENHRY, CDR2 SYGVKD. The CDR3 protein is CASKSGTGPRSGANVLTF. The CDR3 bases are TGTGCCTCCAAGTCCGGGACAGGTCCTCGTTCTGGGGCCAACGTCCTGACTTTC.

The chain couples TRBV27 to TRBJ1-5; 9 nucleotides agree with TRBD1. With V trimmed by 5 bases and J by 4 bases, 3 bases remained unmatched. The CDR3 loop spans 14 amino acids. CDR1 MNHEY and CDR2 SMNVEV come from the germline V gene (reference sequence). The CDR3 region is CASSPGTGNQPQHF. CDR3 bases: TGTGCCAGCAGTCCAGGGACAGGGAATCAGCCCCAGCATTTT.

This clone was seen a handful of times. This sequence joins TRBV7-2 and TRBJ2-5, with D possibly being TRBD2 (7 bases). This CDR3 has 15 amino acids. V was cut by 1 base and J by 5 bases, with 14 bases left in between. Germline CDR1 reads SGHTA; CDR2 reads FQGNSA. DNA of the CDR3: TGTGCCAGCAGCTTAGTGGCGGGGGCGAGGGAGACCCAGTACTTC. Translation gives CASSLVAGARETQYF.